The 25 T cell receptor beta chains below all came from one sample that was sequenced in a study of blood T cell repertoires in COVID-19. Only in-frame clones appear in the TCRdb table, and some are missing; sequencing was by immunoSEQ multiplex PCR. The sample consists of about 130,000 clones, approximately 82% of them appearing once. What was sequenced was peripheral blood. The receptor source for this set is a man aged 55 to 70 who had recovered from COVID-19.

This clone has a single count. The chain employs TRBV5-1 and TRBJ1-1, with 7 bases aligning to TRBD1. Germline V lookup: CDR1 SGHRS, CDR2 YFSETQ. The CDR3 runs to 18 residues. With 4 bases clipped from V and 4 bases from J, the junction kept 19 bases outside the gene matches. CDR3 protein: CASSPHRQGRAQITEAFF. CDR3 in DNA: TGCGCCAGCAGCCCCCACCGACAGGGTAGGGCCCAAATCACTGAAGCTTTCTTT.

The rearrangement uses TRBV2 and TRBJ2-2; 9 bases align to TRBD1. Germline lookup yields CDR1 SNHLY and CDR2 FYNNEI. V shed 9 bases and J 6 bases; nucleotides not matched to a gene: 8. The CDR3 totals 14 residues. CDR3 region: CASYRDRDSGELFF. The CDR3 coding sequence is TGTGCCAGTTATCGGGACAGGGACTCCGGGGAGCTGTTTTTT.

About this clone itself: This specimen includes other DNA sequences encoding the same CDR3. This rearrangement joins TRBV18 to TRBJ2-1; 9 bases agree with TRBD1. Unmatched junction bases numbered 7, after V lost 3 bases and J lost 7 bases. The CDR3 is 15 amino acids. The V gene's germline CDR1 is KGHSH and CDR2 LQKENI. CDR3: CASSPRDRVGNEQFF. The CDR3, as DNA: TGTGCCAGCTCACCTCGGGACAGGGTAGGGAATGAGCAGTTCTTC.

DNA for the CDR3: TGTGCCAGCAGTTATACCCCCGGGACAGAAAACTCTGAAGCTTTCTTT. It specifies CASSYTPGTENSEAFF. V is TRBV6-2 or TRBV6-3 and J is TRBJ1-1; 7 nucleotides line up with TRBD1. The CDR3 loop spans 16 amino acids. Trimming took 3 bases from V and 6 from J; bases not matched to a gene: 13. Germline V gives CDR1 MNHEY, CDR2 SVGEGT.

The chain couples TRBV5-1 to TRBJ2-7; 7 bases map to TRBD2. V gave up 4 bases and J gave up 0 bases; unmatched junction bases: 7. The CDR3 loop spans 15 amino acids. Germline V lookup: CDR1 SGHRS, CDR2 YFSETQ. The CDR3 DNA reads as TGCGCCAGCAGCCGTAGCGGGTCCAGCTCCTACGAGCAGTACTTC. Translating gives CASSRSGSSSYEQYF.

The V call is TRBV4-2, the J call TRBJ2-7, with 16 bases matching TRBD2. The junction had 4 bases not matched to a gene; V was cut back by 0 bases and J by 2 bases. This CDR3 region has 18 residues. Germline V CDR1 and CDR2: LGHNA, YNFKEQ. CDR3 region: CASSQEGLAGGHPYEQYF. For the CDR3, the DNA is TGTGCCAGCAGCCAAGAGGGACTAGCGGGGGGGCATCCCTACGAGCAGTACTTC.

To note about this clone: Germline and junction disagree at one end, which may indicate a read error. The chain uses TRBV7-7 and TRBJ2-7; possibly TRBD1 for D (6 bases). The CDR3 is 19 amino acids. The germline gives CDR1 SSHAT, CDR2 FNYEAQ (reference sequence). The CDR3 loop reads CASSLEWGQGDRLSYEQYF. The CDR3 DNA is TGTGCTAGCAGCTTAGAATGGGGGCAAGGGGACCGCCTCTCCTACGAGCAGTACTTC. The full variable domain, in which reference TRBV7-7 and TRBJ2-7 provide the parts outside the CDR3, is GAGVSQSPRYKVTKRGQDVTLRCDPISSHATLYWYQQALGQGPEFLTYFNYEAQPDKSGLPSDRFSAERPEGSISTLTIQRTEQRDSAMYRCASSLEWGQGDRLSYEQYFGPGTRLTVT.

The chain joins TRBV19 to TRBJ1-6; D remains unclear. This CDR3 has 14 amino acids. Germline V gene data show CDR1 as LNHDA and CDR2 as SQIVND (reference sequence). V gave up 3 bases and J gave up 7 bases, with 10 bases separating them. The CDR3 DNA follows: TGTGCCAGTAGTATCCCACGAGGGAATTCACCCCTCCACTTT. Translated: CASSIPRGNSPLHF.

The chain uses TRBV30 and TRBJ1-4; D is unclear. Between the trimmed V and J ends, which lost 3 bases and 8 bases, there was a span of 19 bases. The CDR3 is made up of 15 amino acids. Germline V gene lookup returns CDR1 GTSNPN and CDR2 SVGIG (reference sequence). The CDR3 sequence: CAWSPSTLPNEKLFF. The CDR3 nucleotides read TGTGCCTGGAGCCCTTCGACACTCCCGAACGAAAAACTGTTTTTT.

This clone has only one observation. The rearrangement joins TRBV7-2 to TRBJ1-5; TRBD1 matches at 12 bases. Germline loops: CDR1 SGHTA, CDR2 FQGNSA. V lost 3 bases and J lost 0; bases outside the gene matches: 3. The CDR3 is 17 residues long. The CDR3 region has the DNA TGTGCCAGCAGCTTTGGGACAGGGGGCAATAGCAATCAGCCCCAGCATTTT. Residues: CASSFGTGGNSNQPQHF.

The chain recombines TRBV7-2 with TRBJ1-1, with TRBD1 as a possible D gene (5 bases). The CDR3 is 13 amino acids. The V gene lost 4 bases and the J gene lost 11 bases, with 17 bases spanning the gap. Germline values: CDR1 SGHTA, CDR2 FQGNSA. The CDR3 sequence is CASSSRLSGRAFF. CDR3 bases: TGTGCCAGCAGCTCGCGACTTTCAGGGAGGGCTTTCTTT.

This clone was seen more than once but under ten times. The chain is built from TRBV19 and TRBJ2-3; 7 bases map to TRBD1. The germline V gene encodes CDR1 LNHDA and CDR2 SQIVND (reference sequence). The CDR3 loop spans 14 amino acids. V dropped 5 bases and J dropped 1; count of bases not matched to a gene: 3. The CDR3 DNA reads as TGTGCCAGTAGTCTCGGACAGGGCACAGATACGCAGTATTTT. Its translation: CASSLGQGTDTQYF.

This sequence joins TRBV28 and TRBJ1-1; 7 nucleotides line up with TRBD1. CDR1 and CDR2 (germline): MDHEN, SYDVKM. With 7 bases clipped from V and 2 bases from J, the junction kept 7 bases outside the gene matches. The CDR3 totals 14 residues. CDR3 sequence (DNA): TGTGCCAGCAACACGGGACAGCTAAACACTGAAGCTTTCTTT. Its protein product is CASNTGQLNTEAFF. Full variable domain (rest looked up from reference TRBV28 and TRBJ1-1): DVKVTQSSRYLVKRTGEKVFLECVQDMDHENMFWYRQDPGLGLRLIYFSYDVKMKEKGDIPEGYSVSREKKERFSLILESASTNQTSMYLCASNTGQLNTEAFFGQGTRLTVV.

The chain couples TRBV4-1 to TRBJ1-1; perhaps TRBD1 as D (5 bases). The CDR3 runs 15 residues. The V gene lost 3 bases and the J gene lost 0 bases, with 11 bases spanning the gap. Germline V lookup: CDR1 MGHRA, CDR2 YSYEKL. The CDR3 spells CASSQGGAMNTEAFF. DNA for the CDR3: TGCGCCAGCAGCCAGGGAGGGGCCATGAACACTGAAGCTTTCTTT.

The chain carries TRBV10-1 and TRBJ2-3; D might be TRBD2 (6 bases). Germline V gives CDR1 WNHNN, CDR2 SYGVQD (reference sequence). This CDR3 has 12 residues. Trimming took off 3 bases at V and 11 bases at J, with 12 bases between the two ends. CDR3 protein: CASSDRDLGQYF. The CDR3, as DNA: TGCGCCAGCAGTGACAGGGACTTAGGGCAGTATTTT.

The chain joins TRBV2 to TRBJ2-1; 9 nucleotides match TRBD2. The CDR3 length is 15 residues. Trimming took 3 bases from V and 7 from J; bases not matched to a gene: 7. Germline CDR1 is SNHLY and CDR2 is FYNNEI. The DNA of the CDR3 is TGTGCCAGCAGTGACCAAGCGGGGGGTTTTAATGAGCAGTTCTTC. Amino acid sequence: CASSDQAGGFNEQFF.

The V and J genes are TRBV7-8 and TRBJ2-1; TRBD1 matches 10 bases. This CDR3 is built from 17 residues. Trimming cost V 4 bases and J 4 bases; bases outside gene matches: 10. Germline CDR1 is SGHVS and CDR2 is FQNEAQ. The CDR3 loop reads CASSSRDRGRLYNEQFF. As DNA, the CDR3 is TGTGCCAGCAGCTCCCGAGACAGGGGGCGGCTTTACAATGAGCAGTTCTTC.

The chain combines TRBV7-9 with TRBJ1-2; 8 bases map to TRBD1. This CDR3 contains 11 residues. The V and J ends lost 10 bases and 6 bases, in that order; junction bases with no gene match: 4. Germline V gene sequence: CDR1 SEHNR, CDR2 FQNEAQ (reference sequence). CDR3 amino acids: CAIQTGDGYTF. CDR3 nucleotide sequence: TGTGCCATCCAGACAGGGGATGGCTACACCTTC.

J is TRBJ1-6 and V is TRBV7-8; 8 nucleotides agree with TRBD1. CDR3 length: 15 amino acids. CDR1 and CDR2 (germline): SGHVS, FQNEAQ. V trimming: 3 bases; J trimming: 8 bases; junction bases outside the gene matches: 6. In DNA, the CDR3 is TGTGCCAGCAGCTTTTCGACAGGGGCGGATTCACCCCTCCACTTT. It specifies CASSFSTGADSPLHF. The variable domain in full, with the rest retrieved from reference TRBV7-8 and TRBJ1-6, is GAGVSQSPRYKVAKRGQDVALRCDPISGHVSLFWYQQALGQGPEFLTYFQNEAQLDKSGLPSDRFFAERPEGSVSTLKIQRTQQEDSAVYLCASSFSTGADSPLHFGNGTRLTVT.

The chain has TRBV2 and TRBJ1-1; TRBD1 is a possible D gene (5 bases). The CDR3 runs 14 residues. Trimming took off 8 bases at V and 1 base at J, with 14 bases between the two ends. Germline lookup yields CDR1 SNHLY and CDR2 FYNNEI. DNA of the CDR3: TGTGCCAGCGGCAGGGTAGTGGGGAACACTGAAGCTTTCTTT. Its protein is CASGRVVGNTEAFF. The full variable domain, with the rest looked up from reference TRBV2 and TRBJ1-1, is EPEVTQTPSHQVTQMGQEVILRCVPISNHLYFYWYRQILGQKVEFLVSFYNNEISEKSEIFDDQFSVERPDGSNFTLKIRSTKLEDSAMYFCASGRVVGNTEAFFGQGTRLTVV.

V and J are TRBV24-1 and TRBJ2-7; D might be TRBD1 (6 bases). V was clipped by 4 bases and J by 2 bases, with 8 bases between them. The germline V gene encodes CDR1 KGHDR and CDR2 SFDVKD. This CDR3 has 13 residues. The CDR3 sequence is CATSEAGAYEQYF. The CDR3 coding sequence is TGTGCCACCAGTGAGGCAGGGGCCTACGAGCAGTACTTC.

The gene calls are TRBV28 and TRBJ1-6; D is uncertain. Germline V lookup: CDR1 MDHEN, CDR2 SYDVKM. V was shortened by 5 bases and J by 7 bases, with 12 bases between the two germline ends. The CDR3 consists of 14 residues. The CDR3 region is CASSTQLENSPLHF. The DNA for the CDR3 is TGTGCCAGCAGTACACAACTGGAGAATTCACCCCTCCACTTT.

The chain recombines TRBV29-1 with TRBJ1-1, with 7 bases identical to TRBD1. The CDR3 contains 13 residues. V dropped 8 bases and J dropped 4; count of bases not matched to a gene: 10. Germline values: CDR1 SQVTM, CDR2 ANQGSEA. CDR3 in DNA: TGCAGCTTCCGACAGGGCGTCTCCACTGAAGCTTTCTTT. This codes for CSFRQGVSTEAFF.

V gene TRBV9 combines with J gene TRBJ2-3; D gene uncertain. V was shortened by 5 bases and J by 0 bases, with 16 bases between the two germline ends. CDR3 length: 16 amino acids. CDR1 and CDR2 (germline): SGDLS, YYNGEE. CDR3: CASSIQALPSTDTQYF. The DNA for the CDR3 is TGTGCCAGCAGTATTCAGGCCCTACCTAGCACAGATACGCAGTATTTT.

This clone was seen only once. The chain is built from TRBV5-1 and TRBJ1-2, with a weak D call TRBD1 (5 bases). CDR1 SGHRS and CDR2 YFSETQ come from the germline V gene. Trimming cost V 0 bases and J 4 bases, with 10 bases left between them. This CDR3 region has 14 residues. CDR3 nucleotides: TGCGCCAGCAGCTTGGAGTCGGGGGTCTATGGCTACACCTTC. Translating gives CASSLESGVYGYTF.